Sequencing of this TCR beta chain was carried out in a study of blood T cell repertoires in COVID-19. Germline V gives CDR1 MDHEN, CDR2 SYDVKM. Trimming cost V 7 bases and J 0 bases, with 11 bases left between them. The CDR3 loop spans 14 amino acids. Libraries were prepared by immunoSEQ multiplex PCR; TCRdb keeps only in-frame clonotypes and omits some of them. The sample lists 220,000 or so clones, roughly 84% seen once, with 6.8% in the top ten. Adults between roughly 18 and 89 years of age took part from fewer than 30 US areas. Participants' own reports of clinical history determined their cohort assignment.

This receptor was identified in a woman in her 40s who had recovered from COVID-19. Sequenced input: PBMCs or T cells enriched from blood (not recorded which). V and J are TRBV28 and TRBJ2-3; a weak D match, TRBD2 (6 bases). The chain's CDR3 is CASMAEGSTDTQYF. The CDR3 DNA reads as TGTGCCAGCATGGCGGAGGGGAGCACAGATACGCAGTATTTT.